These 16 T cell receptor beta chains were all obtained from the same sample, sequenced in a study of cytomegalovirus exposure and HLA in healthy donors. PCR was performed using 60 Vbeta and 13 Jbeta primers. Assay: immunoSEQ multiplex PCR; the TCRdb copy retains only in-frame clones and omits some. The sample shows more than 110,000 clones, over 70% of them seen only once. Sequenced sample: PBMCs. Receptors were obtained from a male donor in good health and CMV-seronegative.

The chain's CDR3 is CASSDGGFYGYTF. The CDR3 DNA sequence: TGTGCCAGCAGTGACGGAGGCTTCTATGGCTACACCTTC. The V call is TRBV2, the J call TRBJ1-2; no definite D call. Per germline, CDR1 SNHLY and CDR2 FYNNEI. CDR3 length: 13 residues. V was cut by 3 bases and J by 4 bases, with 9 bases left in between.

The V call is TRBV5-1, the J call TRBJ2-3, with 11 bases matching TRBD2. This CDR3 comprises 16 residues. With V trimmed by 1 base and J by 4 bases, 5 bases remained unmatched. The germline V gene encodes CDR1 SGHRS and CDR2 YFSETQ. The CDR3 loop is CASSLIAGGGADTQYF. DNA for the CDR3: TGCGCCAGCAGCTTGATAGCGGGGGGGGGCGCAGATACGCAGTATTTT. The full variable domain, in which reference TRBV5-1 and TRBJ2-3 provide the parts outside the CDR3, is KAGVTQTPRYLIKTRGQQVTLSCSPISGHRSVSWYQQTPGQGLQFLFEYFSETQRNKGNFPGRFSGRQFSNSRSEMNVSTLELGDSALYLCASSLIAGGGADTQYFGPGTRLTVL.

The chain employs TRBV5-1 and TRBJ1-1; no definite D call. Trimming took off 0 bases at V and 5 bases at J, with 11 bases between the two ends. Germline loops: CDR1 SGHRS, CDR2 YFSETQ. This CDR3 region has 14 residues. The CDR3 DNA follows: TGCGCCAGCAGCTTGGAACCCCCGAGGACTGAAGCTTTCTTT. It codes for CASSLEPPRTEAFF.

Regarding this clone: The sample carries other DNA sequences with the same CDR3. The chain is built from TRBV7-9 and TRBJ2-1, with unresolved D. Germline CDR1 reads SEHNR; CDR2 reads FQNEAQ (reference sequence). This CDR3 region has 11 residues. The V and J ends lost 5 bases and 5 bases respectively, with 4 bases between them. CDR3 DNA sequence: TGTGCCAGCAGCCTAAACAATGAGCAGTTCTTC. Translation gives CASSLNNEQFF.

In its sample, this clone was seen a few times. The chain carries TRBV27 and TRBJ2-1, with TRBD1 identical over 9 bases. V trimming: 5 bases; J trimming: 0 bases; junction bases outside the gene matches: 2. The CDR3 covers 15 residues. Germline V gene data show CDR1 as MNHEY and CDR2 as SMNVEV (reference sequence). The CDR3 loop is CASSKGQGSYNEQFF. The DNA for the CDR3 is TGTGCCAGCAGTAAGGGACAGGGCTCCTACAATGAGCAGTTCTTC.

The chain carries TRBV7-9 and TRBJ2-1, with D hard to call. Trimming stripped 1 base from V and 3 bases from J, with 7 bases between. CDR1 SEHNR and CDR2 FQNEAQ come from the germline V gene (reference sequence). The CDR3 extends over 14 amino acids. CDR3 protein: CASSLVSVYNEQFF. CDR3 DNA sequence: TGTGCCAGCAGCTTAGTTTCAGTCTACAATGAGCAGTTCTTC.

The V call is TRBV29-1, the J call TRBJ2-2, with a tentative D call TRBD2 (5 bases). This CDR3 spans 12 amino acids. Germline loops: CDR1 SQVTM, CDR2 ANQGSEA. V lost 7 bases, J lost 3 bases, and 9 bases lay in between. CDR3 loop: CSADGDTGELFF. DNA of the CDR3: TGCAGCGCTGACGGGGACACCGGGGAGCTGTTTTTT.

J is TRBJ1-2 and V is TRBV20-1, with a tentative D call TRBD1 (5 bases). Trimming took 4 bases from V and 7 from J, leaving 10 bases between them. This CDR3 is built from 11 residues. From germline, CDR1 is DFQATT and CDR2 SNEGSKA (reference sequence). In DNA, the CDR3 is TGCAGTGCTAAAGGGGCGCCTGGCTACACCTTC. Encoded protein: CSAKGAPGYTF.

This chain joins TRBV7-9 and TRBJ2-1; TRBD2 aligns across 11 bases. This CDR3 has 19 amino acids. The V and J ends lost 7 bases and 0 bases, in that order; junction bases with no gene match: 14. In germline, CDR1 is SEHNR, CDR2 FQNEAQ (reference sequence). The CDR3 here is CASTLKRLAGLSSYNEQFF. CDR3 sequence (DNA): TGTGCCAGCACCCTCAAGAGACTAGCGGGACTTAGCTCCTACAATGAGCAGTTCTTC.

This CDR3 reads CASSLGQTEAFF. DNA for the CDR3: TGTGCCAGCAGCCTCGGACAGACTGAAGCTTTCTTT. The J gene is TRBJ1-1, the V gene TRBV28, with D perhaps TRBD1 (6 bases). The CDR3 runs to 12 residues. V gave up 6 bases and J gave up 5 bases, with 10 bases separating them. Germline V gene sequence: CDR1 MDHEN, CDR2 SYDVKM.

The chain couples TRBV7-2 to TRBJ2-7; 12 bases agree with TRBD2. V trimming: 4 bases; J trimming: 3 bases; junction bases outside the gene matches: 1. This CDR3 contains 14 residues. The germline gives CDR1 SGHTA, CDR2 FQGNSA. CDR3 bases: TGTGCCAGCAGCTCTAGCGGGGGGGACTACGAGCAGTACTTC. Its translation: CASSSSGGDYEQYF.

The chain couples TRBV6-1 to TRBJ2-3; 7 positions match TRBD2. The CDR3 consists of 15 residues. Trimming removed 7 bases from V and 0 bases from J; junction bases left unmatched: 7. Looked up from germline, CDR1 is MNHNS and CDR2 is SASEGT. The CDR3, as DNA: TGTGCCAGCACCCCGGGAGGTTCTAGCACAGATACGCAGTATTTT. It is translated as CASTPGGSSTDTQYF.

In this sample, this clone turned up a few times. The V and J genes are TRBV11-1 and TRBJ1-1; D is ambiguous. The CDR3 extends over 12 amino acids. Trimming removed 1 base at V and 4 bases at J, with 4 bases between. CDR1 and CDR2 from the germline V gene are SGHAT and FQDESV (reference sequence). The CDR3 protein is CASSLDSTEAFF. The CDR3 DNA follows: TGTGCCAGCAGCTTAGACTCCACTGAAGCTTTCTTT.

V is TRBV5-6 and J is TRBJ2-5; D is possibly TRBD1 (7 bases). The CDR3 has 14 amino acids. Germline CDR1 SGHDT, CDR2 YYEEEE. Trimming took off 0 bases at V and 5 bases at J, with 11 bases between the two ends. CDR3 DNA sequence: TGTGCCAGCAGCTTGGACTCAGGGGGGGAGACCCAGTACTTC. Its protein product is CASSLDSGGETQYF.

This clone was recorded once. The gene calls are TRBV7-8 and TRBJ1-1, with 9 positions matching TRBD1. The CDR3 covers 15 residues. Per germline, CDR1 SGHVS and CDR2 FQNEAQ. V dropped 5 bases and J dropped 3; count of bases not matched to a gene: 7. DNA for the CDR3: TGTGCCAGCAGCCTAACCTGGACAGGGGACACTGAAGCTTTCTTT. Protein: CASSLTWTGDTEAFF.

The table lists this clone with a count of one. The chain employs TRBV19 and TRBJ1-4, with TRBD1 matching 10 bases. The germline V gene encodes CDR1 LNHDA and CDR2 SQIVND (reference sequence). The CDR3 has 15 residues. The V segment lost 4 bases and the J segment 5 bases; nucleotides outside the gene matches: 4. CDR3 residues: CASSTSGQGNEKLFF. CDR3 nucleotide sequence: TGTGCCAGTAGTACCTCGGGACAGGGGAATGAAAAACTGTTTTTT.